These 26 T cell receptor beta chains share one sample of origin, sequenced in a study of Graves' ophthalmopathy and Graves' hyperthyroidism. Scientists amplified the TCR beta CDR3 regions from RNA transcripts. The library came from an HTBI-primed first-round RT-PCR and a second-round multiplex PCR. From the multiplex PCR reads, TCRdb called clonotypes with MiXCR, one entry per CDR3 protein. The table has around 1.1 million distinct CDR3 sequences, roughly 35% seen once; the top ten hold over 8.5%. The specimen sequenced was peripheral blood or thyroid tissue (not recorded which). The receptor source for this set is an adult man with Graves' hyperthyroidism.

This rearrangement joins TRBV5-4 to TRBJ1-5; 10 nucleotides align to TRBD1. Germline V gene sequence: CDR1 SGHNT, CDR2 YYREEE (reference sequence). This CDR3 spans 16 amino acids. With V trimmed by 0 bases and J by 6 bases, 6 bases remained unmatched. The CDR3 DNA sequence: TGTGCCAGCAGCTTGGAGGGCGGACAGGGGGTTCAGCCCCAGCATTTT. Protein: CASSLEGGQGVQPQHF.

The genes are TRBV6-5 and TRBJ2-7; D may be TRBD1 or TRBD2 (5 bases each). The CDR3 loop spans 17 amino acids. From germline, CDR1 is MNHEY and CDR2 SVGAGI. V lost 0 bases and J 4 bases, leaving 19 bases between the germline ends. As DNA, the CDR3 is TGTGCCAGCAGTTACTCGATTTCCCGGGGCTCAAGATACGAGCAGTACTTC. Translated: CASSYSISRGSRYEQYF.

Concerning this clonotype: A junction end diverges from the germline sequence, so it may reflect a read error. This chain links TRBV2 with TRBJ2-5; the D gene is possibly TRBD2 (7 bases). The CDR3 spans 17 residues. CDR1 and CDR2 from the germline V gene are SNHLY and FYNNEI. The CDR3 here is CASSIPRGARTQDTQYF. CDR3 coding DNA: TGTGCCAGCAGCATACCTCGGGGGGCCCGAACTCAAGATACCCAGTACTTC. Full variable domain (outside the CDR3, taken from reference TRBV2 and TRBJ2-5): EPEVTQTPSHQVTQMGQEVILRCVPISNHLYFYWYRQILGQKVEFLVSFYNNEISEKSEIFDDQFSVERPDGSNFTLKIRSTKLEDSAMYFCASSIPRGARTQDTQYFGPGTRLLVL.

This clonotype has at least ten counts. CDR3 protein: CASSLNAGGSGEQYF. In DNA, the CDR3 is TGCGCCAGCAGCTTGAACGCAGGGGGCTCGGGGGAGCAGTACTTC. This chain connects TRBV5-1 to TRBJ2-7; 8 nucleotides align to TRBD1. The V gene's germline CDR1 is SGHRS and CDR2 YFSETQ. V gave up 1 base and J gave up 7 bases; unmatched junction bases: 10. The CDR3 length is 15 residues.

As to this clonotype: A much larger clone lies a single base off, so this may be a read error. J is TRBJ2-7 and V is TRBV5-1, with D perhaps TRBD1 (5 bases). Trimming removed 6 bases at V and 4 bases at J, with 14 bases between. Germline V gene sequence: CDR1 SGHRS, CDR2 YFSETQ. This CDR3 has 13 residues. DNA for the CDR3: TGCGCCAGCATGCCGGACAACAAGTACGAGCAGTACTTC. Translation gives CASMPDNKYEQYF.

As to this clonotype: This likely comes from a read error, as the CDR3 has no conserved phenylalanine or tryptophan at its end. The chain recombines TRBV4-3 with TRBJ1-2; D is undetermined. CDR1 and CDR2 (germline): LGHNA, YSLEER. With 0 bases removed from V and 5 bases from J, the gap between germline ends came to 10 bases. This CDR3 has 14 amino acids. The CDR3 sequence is CASSQDRPTYGYTL. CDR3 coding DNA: TGCGCCAGCAGCCAAGACAGGCCGACGTATGGCTACACCCTC.

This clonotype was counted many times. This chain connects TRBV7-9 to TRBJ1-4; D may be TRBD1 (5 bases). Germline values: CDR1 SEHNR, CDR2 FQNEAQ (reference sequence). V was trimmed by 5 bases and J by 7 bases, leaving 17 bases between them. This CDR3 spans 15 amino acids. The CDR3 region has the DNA TGTGCCAGCAGCCTCGGGACCGAACTGACTGAAAAACTGTTTTTT. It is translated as CASSLGTELTEKLFF.

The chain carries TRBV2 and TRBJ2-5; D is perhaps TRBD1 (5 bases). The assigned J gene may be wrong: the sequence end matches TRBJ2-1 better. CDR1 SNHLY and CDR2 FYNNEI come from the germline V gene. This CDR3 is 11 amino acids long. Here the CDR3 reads CASRMGHEQFF. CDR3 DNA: TGTGCCAGCAGAATGGGGCATGAGCAGTTCTTC.

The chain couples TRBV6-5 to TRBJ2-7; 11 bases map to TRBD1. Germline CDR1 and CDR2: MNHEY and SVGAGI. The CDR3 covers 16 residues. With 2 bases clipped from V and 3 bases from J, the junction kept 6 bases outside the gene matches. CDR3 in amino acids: CASSYAGQGADYEQYF. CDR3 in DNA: TGTGCCAGCAGTTACGCCGGACAGGGGGCCGACTACGAGCAGTACTTC.

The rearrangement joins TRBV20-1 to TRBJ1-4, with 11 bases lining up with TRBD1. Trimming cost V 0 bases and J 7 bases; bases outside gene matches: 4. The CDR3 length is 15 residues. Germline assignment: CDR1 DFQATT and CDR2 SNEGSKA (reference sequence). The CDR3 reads CSARDWDRGGEKLFF. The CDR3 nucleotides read TGCAGTGCTAGAGATTGGGACAGGGGGGGTGAAAAACTGTTTTTT.

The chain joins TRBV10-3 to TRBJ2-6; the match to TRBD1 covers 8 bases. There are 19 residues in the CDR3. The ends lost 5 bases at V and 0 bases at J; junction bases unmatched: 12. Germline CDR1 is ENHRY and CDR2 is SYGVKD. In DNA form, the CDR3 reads TGTGCCATCAGTCCTGAGTTGGGGACAGGATACTCTGGGGCCAACGTCCTGACTTTC. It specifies CAISPELGTGYSGANVLTF.

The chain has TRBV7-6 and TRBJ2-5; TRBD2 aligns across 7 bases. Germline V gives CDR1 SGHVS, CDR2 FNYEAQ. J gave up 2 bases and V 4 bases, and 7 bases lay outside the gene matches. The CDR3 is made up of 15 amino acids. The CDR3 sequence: CASSYVGGGQETQYF. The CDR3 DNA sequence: TGTGCCAGCAGCTACGTCGGCGGGGGACAAGAGACCCAGTACTTC.

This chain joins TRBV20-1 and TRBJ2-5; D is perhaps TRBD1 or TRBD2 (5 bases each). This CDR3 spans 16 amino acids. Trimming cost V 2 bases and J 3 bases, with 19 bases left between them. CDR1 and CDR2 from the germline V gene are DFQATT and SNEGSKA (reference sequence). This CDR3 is CSARKGTTARKETQYF. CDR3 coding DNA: TGCAGTGCTAGAAAAGGGACCACCGCCCGGAAAGAGACCCAGTACTTC.

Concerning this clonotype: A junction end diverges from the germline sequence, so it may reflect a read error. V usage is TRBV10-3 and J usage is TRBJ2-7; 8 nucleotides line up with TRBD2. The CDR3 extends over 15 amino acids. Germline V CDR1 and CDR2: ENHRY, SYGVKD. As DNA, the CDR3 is TGTGCCAGCAGTGAAAGAGGACTAGCCCTCCACGAGCAGTACTTC. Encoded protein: CASSERGLALHEQYF.

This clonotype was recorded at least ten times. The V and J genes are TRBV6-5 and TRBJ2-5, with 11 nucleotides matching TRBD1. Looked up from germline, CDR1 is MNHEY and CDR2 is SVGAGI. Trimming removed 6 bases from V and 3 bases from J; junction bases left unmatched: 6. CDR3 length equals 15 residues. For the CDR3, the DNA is TGTGCCAGCAGCGTGGGACAGGGGGTCGAAGAGACCCAGTACTTC. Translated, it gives CASSVGQGVEETQYF.

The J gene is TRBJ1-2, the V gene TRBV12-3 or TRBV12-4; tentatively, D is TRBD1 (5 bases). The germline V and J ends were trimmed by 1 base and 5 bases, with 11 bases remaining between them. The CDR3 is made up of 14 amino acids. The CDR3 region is CASSLGTQSYGYTF. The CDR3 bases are TGTGCCAGCAGTTTAGGGACACAAAGTTATGGCTACACCTTC.

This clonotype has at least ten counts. The CDR3 sequence is CSARPGQRNTEAFF. CDR3 DNA sequence: TGCAGTGCCCGGCCGGGACAGAGGAACACTGAAGCTTTCTTT. This chain uses TRBV20-1 with TRBJ1-1; 7 bases are shared with TRBD1. Per the germline V gene, CDR1 is DFQATT and CDR2 is SNEGSKA (reference sequence). CDR3 length equals 14 residues. V was pared by 6 bases and J by 1 base, with 8 bases of the junction left unmatched.

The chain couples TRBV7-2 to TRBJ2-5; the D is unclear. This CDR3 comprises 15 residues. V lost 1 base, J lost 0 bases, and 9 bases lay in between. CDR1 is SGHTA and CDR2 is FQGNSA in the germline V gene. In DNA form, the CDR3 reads TGTGCCAGCAGCTTAGGGTCCGGCGACCAAGAGACCCAGTACTTC. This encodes CASSLGSGDQETQYF. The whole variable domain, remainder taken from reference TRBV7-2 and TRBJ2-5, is GAGVSQSPSNKVTEKGKDVELRCDPISGHTALYWYRQSLGQGLEFLIYFQGNSAPDKSGLPSDRFSAERTGGSVSTLTIQRTQQEDSAVYLCASSLGSGDQETQYFGPGTRLLVL.

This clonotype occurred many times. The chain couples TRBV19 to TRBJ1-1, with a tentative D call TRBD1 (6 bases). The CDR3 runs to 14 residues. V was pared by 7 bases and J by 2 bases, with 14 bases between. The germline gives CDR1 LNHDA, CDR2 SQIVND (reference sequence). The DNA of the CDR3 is TGTGCCAGTAACCCTACAGGGACCAACACTGAAGCTTTCTTT. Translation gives CASNPTGTNTEAFF.

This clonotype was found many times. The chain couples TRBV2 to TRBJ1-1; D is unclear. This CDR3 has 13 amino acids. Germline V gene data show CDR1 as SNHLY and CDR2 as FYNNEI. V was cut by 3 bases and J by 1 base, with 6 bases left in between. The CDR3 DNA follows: TGTGCCAGCAGTGAGGGCGAGAACACTGAAGCTTTCTTT. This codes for CASSEGENTEAFF.

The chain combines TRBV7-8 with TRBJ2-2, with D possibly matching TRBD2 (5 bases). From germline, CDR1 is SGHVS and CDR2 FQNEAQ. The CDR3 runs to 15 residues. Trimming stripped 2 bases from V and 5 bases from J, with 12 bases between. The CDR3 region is CASSLTYGGTGELFF. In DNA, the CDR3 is TGTGCCAGCAGCTTAACTTACGGAGGAACCGGGGAGCTGTTTTTT.

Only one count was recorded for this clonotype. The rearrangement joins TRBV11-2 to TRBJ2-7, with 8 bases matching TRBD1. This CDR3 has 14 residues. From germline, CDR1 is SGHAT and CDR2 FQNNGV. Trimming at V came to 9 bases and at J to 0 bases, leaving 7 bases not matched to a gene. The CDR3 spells CASRRTGSSYEQYF. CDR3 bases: TGTGCCAGTAGAAGGACAGGGAGCTCCTACGAGCAGTACTTC.

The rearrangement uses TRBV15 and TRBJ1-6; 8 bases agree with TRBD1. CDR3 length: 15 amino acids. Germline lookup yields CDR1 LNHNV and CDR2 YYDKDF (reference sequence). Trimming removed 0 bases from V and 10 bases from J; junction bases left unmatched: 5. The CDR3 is CATSREGAGGSPLHF. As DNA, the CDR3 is TGTGCCACCAGCAGAGAAGGGGCAGGGGGCTCACCCCTCCACTTT.

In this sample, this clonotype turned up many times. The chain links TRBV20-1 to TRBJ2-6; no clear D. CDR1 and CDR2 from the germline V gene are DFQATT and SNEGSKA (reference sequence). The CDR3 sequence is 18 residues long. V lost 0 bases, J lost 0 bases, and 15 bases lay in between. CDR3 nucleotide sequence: TGCAGTGCTAGAGATTATCGGGTAAAATCCTCTGGGGCCAACGTCCTGACTTTC. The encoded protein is CSARDYRVKSSGANVLTF.

Here the CDR3 DNA reads TGCAGCGTTGAAGGCCCAGGATCCGGCTACACCTTC. Encoded protein: CSVEGPGSGYTF. The chain carries TRBV29-1 and TRBJ1-2; D is unresolved. Per germline, CDR1 SQVTM and CDR2 ANQGSEA. V dropped 1 base and J dropped 8 bases, with 11 bases sitting between them. The CDR3 runs 12 residues. The variable domain in full, with the rest retrieved from reference TRBV29-1 and TRBJ1-2, is SAVISQKPSRDICQRGTSLTIQCQVDSQVTMMFWYRQQPGQSLTLIATANQGSEATYESGFVIDKFPISRPNLTFSTLTVSNMSPEDSSIYLCSVEGPGSGYTFGSGTRLTVV.

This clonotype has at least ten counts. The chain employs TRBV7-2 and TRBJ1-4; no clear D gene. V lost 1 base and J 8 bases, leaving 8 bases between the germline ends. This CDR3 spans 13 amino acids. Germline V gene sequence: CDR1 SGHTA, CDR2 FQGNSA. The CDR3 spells CASSLGAREKLFF. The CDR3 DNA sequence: TGTGCCAGCAGCTTAGGCGCAAGAGAAAAACTGTTTTTT.